This is a list of T cell receptor beta chains from one sample in a study of T cell repertoires in cytomegalovirus infection. TCRdb passed the reads through MiXCR, listing each CDR3 protein once. Seen here are about 700,000 distinct CDR3 sequences, approximately 33% observed once, and the top ten hold about 20%. Antigens of these TCRs are unknown. The sequences come from cultured PBMCs, collected from culture after CMV antigen stimulation. The receptors shown here come from a human donor in good health (CMV status not recorded). Some clones in this sample may be carry-over from other donors' samples. CDR3s include the opening cysteine and the closing phenylalanine or tryptophan. The D gene is left open where the match is weak. Size values are once, few and many counts, or a class for expanded clones, and some rows have none.

>TRBD1|TRBJ1-1|few|TRBV7-6
TGTGCCAGCAGCAAGGAACAGGGGGTGAGGACTGAAGCTTTCTTT
CASSKEQGVRTEAFF
>TRBD2|TRBJ2-3|few|TRBV7-8
TGTGCCAGCAGCGCCCTAGCGGGTTGGACAGATACGCAGTATTTT
CASSALAGWTDTQYF
>.|TRBJ2-7|.|TRBV12-3/TRBV12-4
TGTGCCAGCAGCCGCCGGACTGTACACCGCTACGAGCAGTACTTC
CASSRRTVHRYEQYF
>.|TRBJ2-3|many|TRBV7-2
TGTGCCAGCAGCTTAGTGCCCCGTGCGGATACGCAGTATTTT
CASSLVPRADTQYF
>.|TRBJ1-1|.|TRBV7-9
TGTGCCAGCAGCCCTCCCGGGCAGGGGAATGCGAAAGCTTTCTTT
CASSPPGQGNAKAFF
>.|TRBJ2-5|few|TRBV18
TGTGCCAGCTCACCGAGACTGACGCAAGAGACCCAGTACTTC
CASSPRLTQETQYF
>.|TRBJ2-1|.|TRBV6-1
TGTGCCAGCAGCCTCCGGGACCCAAGGGTGAATGAGCAGTTCTTC
CASSLRDPRVNEQFF
>.|TRBJ1-1|few|TRBV7-2
TGTGCCAGCAGCTTAGAGATCTACACTGAAGCTTTCTTT
CASSLEIYTEAFF
>.|TRBJ2-2|.|TRBV19
TGTGCCAGTAGTGCTCAGTTCATGGACACCGGGGAGCTGTTTTTT
CASSAQFMDTGELFF
>.|TRBJ2-2|.|TRBV5-1
TGCGCCGCAGGGGAGGATAACACCGGGGAGCTGTTTTTT
CAAGEDNTGELFF
>TRBD1|TRBJ2-7|many|TRBV7-2
TGTGCCAGCAGCTTGACAGGGTACTCCTACGAGCAGTACTTC
CASSLTGYSYEQYF
>.|TRBJ1-2|.|TRBV11-3
TGTGCCCCCCTTGGCCGTCAAAACCTTAACTATGGCTACACCTTC
CAPLGRQNLNYGYTF
>.|TRBJ2-1|.|TRBV19
TGTGCCAGTAGTATAGGTACTGGACAAAATGAGCAGTTCTTC
CASSIGTGQNEQFF
>TRBD2|TRBJ2-5|.|TRBV2
TGTGCCAGCAGGCTAGGACTAGCGGAAGAGACCCAGTACTTC
CASRLGLAEETQYF
>TRBD1|TRBJ1-1|many|TRBV7-2
TGTGCCAGCAGCCAGGGGGTCGGCACTGAAGCTTTCTTT
CASSQGVGTEAFF
>.|TRBJ2-7|few|TRBV19
TGTGCCAGTAGTATGGCCCGAGGGACCTTCTACGAGCAGTACTTC
CASSMARGTFYEQYF
>.|TRBJ2-1|.|TRBV4-1
TGCGCCAGCAGCCCCCGACTGAACAATGAGCAGTTCTTC
CASSPRLNNEQFF
>.|TRBJ2-3|.|TRBV4-3
TGCGCCAGCAGCCAAGAGTTAATGGGGCAGGGGATAGATACGCAGTATTTT
CASSQELMGQGIDTQYF
>TRBD2|TRBJ2-3|many|TRBV7-2
TGTGCCAGCAGTTCCGGAGTAGCGGGACCAGATACGCAGTATTTT
CASSSGVAGPDTQYF
>.|TRBJ2-1|few|TRBV7-2
TGTGCCAGCAGCTTATCCCGAGGTACTGAGCAGTTCTTC
CASSLSRGTEQFF
>TRBD2|TRBJ2-1|.|TRBV5-1
TGCGCCAGCAGCCTCGGCGGTAGCGGGGGTCGAATGGGGCATGAGCAGTTCTTC
CASSLGGSGGRMGHEQFF
>.|TRBJ2-3|few|TRBV11-2
TGTGCCAGCAGCTTAGATCTGTGGGGGAAAGCGACAGATACGCAGTATTTT
CASSLDLWGKATDTQYF
>TRBD2|TRBJ2-3|few|TRBV12-3/TRBV12-4
TGTGCCAGCAGTTTAGCCGCCCGATGGGAGGGGATGTCAGATACGCAGTATTTT
CASSLAARWEGMSDTQYF
>TRBD2|TRBJ2-7|.|TRBV6-6
TGTGCCAGCCTCGGGACTAGCGAATCCAGTACCTACGAGCAGTACTTC
CASLGTSESSTYEQYF
>.|TRBJ2-7|few|TRBV4-1
TGCGCCAGCAGCCAAGAGGTTAGGGACGAGCAGTACTTC
CASSQEVRDEQYF
>.|TRBJ2-1|.|TRBV7-2
TGTGCCAGCAGCCCGCTTCCGAGCGCCAGCTCCTACAATGAGCAGTTCTTC
CASSPLPSASSYNEQFF
>TRBD2|TRBJ2-7|.|TRBV7-2
TGTGCCAGCAGCTTAAGTCGGCTAGCGGGGAATTACGAGCAGTACTTC
CASSLSRLAGNYEQYF
>.|TRBJ2-1|.|TRBV7-2
TGTGCCAGCAGCTTAGACAGGGTGTGTGAGCAGTTCTTC
CASSLDRVCEQFF
>.|TRBJ1-2|.|TRBV2
TGTGCCAGCAGTGGCCCTCGACCGACTCTCAACTATGGCTACACCTTC
CASSGPRPTLNYGYTF
>.|TRBJ2-5|.|TRBV7-8
TGTGCCAGCAGCTCCAGACCAACCCAAGTGACCCAGTACTTC
CASSSRPTQVTQYF
>.|TRBJ2-4|.|TRBV4-1
TGCGCCAGCAGCCAAGTTCCGAGCAAAAACATTCAGTACTTC
CASSQVPSKNIQYF
>TRBD1|TRBJ1-1|few|TRBV7-2
TGTGCCAGCAGCTTAGCCAGGGGGGGTGTGACTGAAGCTTTCTTT
CASSLARGGVTEAFF
>.|TRBJ2-6|once|TRBV27
TGTGCCAGCAGTTTAACTGGGGAACCCTCCTCTGGGGCCAACGTCCTGACTTTC
CASSLTGEPSSGANVLTF
>.|TRBJ1-1|many|TRBV7-8
TGTGCCAGCAGCTTAGGACAGATGAAGAACACTGAAGCTTTCTTT
CASSLGQMKNTEAFF
>.|TRBJ2-6|few|TRBV6-5
TGTGCCAGCAGACAGGCCGACTCTGGGGCCAACGTCCTGACTTTC
CASRQADSGANVLTF
>TRBD1|TRBJ2-7|.|TRBV27
TGTGCCAGCAGGGACAGGGGATCCTACGAGCAGTACTTC
CASRDRGSYEQYF
>.|TRBJ2-1|few|TRBV4-1
TGCGCCAGCAGCCAGGGTGGGGCCCCGAGCTCCTACAATGAGCAGTTCTTC
CASSQGGAPSSYNEQFF
>TRBD1|TRBJ1-4|.|TRBV10-3
TGTGCCATCAGTGACCGACAGGGAGTGAATGAAAAACTGTTTTTT
CAISDRQGVNEKLFF
>TRBD1|TRBJ2-1|.|TRBV6-8
TGTGCCAGCAGAACTCGGCACAGGGGCACGAATGAGCAGTTCTTC
CASRTRHRGTNEQFF
>TRBD2|TRBJ2-3|many|TRBV7-8
TGTGCCAGCAGCTTCCCCTTGATGGGAGGGGCAGATACGCAGTATTTT
CASSFPLMGGADTQYF
>.|TRBJ1-4|.|TRBV28
TGTGCCAGCAAGATCGGGCCCCACGGCGCAACTAATGAAAAACTGTTTTTT
CASKIGPHGATNEKLFF
>.|TRBJ2-3|.|TRBV6-2/TRBV6-3
TGTGCCAGCACCGCCCAATGGGGTTTGGATACGCAGTATTTT
CASTAQWGLDTQYF
>TRBD1|TRBJ1-2|few|TRBV15
TGTGCCACCAGCAGAGATCAAGGGGGCTTCGGCTACACCTTC
CATSRDQGGFGYTF
>.|TRBJ1-6|once|TRBV5-4
TGTGCCAGCAGCTTGGTAGCGGGGGGTTCACCCCTCCACTTT
CASSLVAGGSPLHF
>TRBD1|TRBJ1-2|few|TRBV6-1
TGTGCCAGCAGAAAAATGACAGGGTTTTCAGCTAACTATGGCTACACCTTC
CASRKMTGFSANYGYTF
>TRBD2|TRBJ2-7|.|TRBV10-3
TGTGCCGCCGCCCTGGGCGGGAGGGGAGACTACGAGCAGTACTTC
CAAALGGRGDYEQYF
>.|TRBJ1-5|many|TRBV7-8
TGTGCCAGCAGCCCTCGCGGGGGGCGCGGGCAGCCCCAGCATTTT
CASSPRGGRGQPQHF
>.|TRBJ2-3|many|TRBV6-1
TGTGCCAGCAGCTCCACGGCACAGTCCCCAGATACGCAGTATTTT
CASSSTAQSPDTQYF
>.|TRBJ2-3|.|TRBV10-3
TGTGCCACCCAGACTGGGTTTCTAGCAGATACGCAGTATTTT
CATQTGFLADTQYF
>TRBD2|TRBJ2-3|.|TRBV7-2
TGTGCCAGCAGCGCATTTAGCGGGATCGGGACAGATACGCAGTATTTT
CASSAFSGIGTDTQYF
>.|TRBJ2-7|once|TRBV4-1
TGCGCCAGCAGCCAAGTCGCCAGGGGTTACGAGCAGTACTTC
CASSQVARGYEQYF
>.|TRBJ2-7|many|TRBV7-2
TGTGCCAGCAGCTTAGGTCTAGCGCATGCCTACGAGCAGTACTTC
CASSLGLAHAYEQYF
>.|TRBJ2-5|.|TRBV7-8
TGTGCCAGCAGCTTACAAGGGGCGCGAGAGACCCAGTACTTC
CASSLQGARETQYF
>TRBD2|TRBJ2-1|many|TRBV7-2
TGTGCCAGCAGCTTAATAGCGGGAGAGAACAATGAGCAGTTCTTC
CASSLIAGENNEQFF
>.|TRBJ2-5|.|TRBV20-1
TGCAGTGCTAGAGTGACACACAAAGAGACCCAGTACTTC
CSARVTHKETQYF
>.|TRBJ2-5|.|TRBV6-5
TGTGCCAGCAGTCCTACCTTAGCGGTACAAGAGACCCAGTACTTC
CASSPTLAVQETQYF
>.|TRBJ2-2|.|TRBV6-5
TGTGCCAGCAGTTACTCGAAGGGAGCGGCGTCGGTCGGGGAGCTGTTTTTT
CASSYSKGAASVGELFF
>.|TRBJ1-3|.|TRBV2
TGTGCCAGCAGTGAATCGCGAAACACCATATATTTT
CASSESRNTIYF
>.|TRBJ1-6|few|TRBV6-1
TGTGCCAGCAGTGAAGGTCAGGGTAAGCCCCTCCACTTT
CASSEGQGKPLHF
>.|TRBJ2-3|.|TRBV14
TGTGCCAGCAGCCAAGAAAACGGGATAAATACGCAGTATTTT
CASSQENGINTQYF